This T cell receptor beta chain was obtained from a study of type 1 regulatory T cells. Across the whole study: An in vitro protocol generated T-allo10, a Tr1-enriched, alloantigen-specific CD4 T cell product.

TCRdb recomputed calls from the reads with MiXCR, one row per CDR3 protein. Of some 89,000 distinct CDR3 sequences listed, roughly 28% are singletons. J was trimmed by 10 bases and V by 4 bases; bases with no gene match: 10. The CDR3 spans 13 residues. Germline V gene data show CDR1 as SQVTM and CDR2 as ANQGSEA. The sample consisted of CD4+ T cells, either the whole sample or a sorted fraction (not recorded which). The source of this sequence is a human donor in good health. J is TRBJ2-1 and V is TRBV29-1; 7 nucleotides agree with TRBD2. The CDR3 DNA reads TGCAGCGTTGGGAGTGGGAGGGCCGTGGAGCAGTTCTTC. Its protein product is CSVGSGRAVEQFF.